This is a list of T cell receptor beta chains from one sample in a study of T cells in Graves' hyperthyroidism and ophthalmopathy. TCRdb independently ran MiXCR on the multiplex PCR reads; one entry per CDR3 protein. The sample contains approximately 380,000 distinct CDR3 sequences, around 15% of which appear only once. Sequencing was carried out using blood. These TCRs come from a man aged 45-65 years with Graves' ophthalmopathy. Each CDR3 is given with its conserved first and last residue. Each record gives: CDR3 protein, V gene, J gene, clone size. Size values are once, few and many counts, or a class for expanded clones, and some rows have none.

cdr3_aa: CASSRTGGRLRNSPLHF; v_call: TRBV27; j_call: TRBJ1-6; clone_size: .
cdr3_aa: CASRGAGMNTEAFF; v_call: TRBV6-1; j_call: TRBJ1-1; clone_size: .
cdr3_aa: CSAEISAVTGETQYF; v_call: TRBV20-1; j_call: TRBJ2-5; clone_size: many
cdr3_aa: CASRPVGGYEQYF; v_call: TRBV6-1; j_call: TRBJ2-7; clone_size: few
cdr3_aa: CATSRDFWDLFF; v_call: TRBV15; j_call: TRBJ2-2; clone_size: few
cdr3_aa: CASSQSAGLAGVSTQYF; v_call: TRBV7-9; j_call: TRBJ2-3; clone_size: .
cdr3_aa: CASRQQGDYGYTF; v_call: TRBV28; j_call: TRBJ1-2; clone_size: many
cdr3_aa: CASSNRNTEAFF; v_call: TRBV11-2; j_call: TRBJ1-1; clone_size: many
cdr3_aa: CASSRTGSVGTDTQYF; v_call: TRBV19; j_call: TRBJ2-3; clone_size: few
cdr3_aa: CASHSVADTQYF; v_call: TRBV11-1; j_call: TRBJ2-3; clone_size: many
cdr3_aa: CATSRDVQDTEAFF; v_call: TRBV15; j_call: TRBJ1-1; clone_size: many
cdr3_aa: CASSLDGGGDEQFF; v_call: TRBV7-6; j_call: TRBJ2-1; clone_size: many
cdr3_aa: CASSYLTGANVLTF; v_call: TRBV6-5; j_call: TRBJ2-6; clone_size: few
cdr3_aa: CASSSEGPATDTQYF; v_call: TRBV5-1; j_call: TRBJ2-3; clone_size: many
cdr3_aa: CSARAGQAGGTGELFF; v_call: TRBV20-1; j_call: TRBJ2-2; clone_size: many
cdr3_aa: CASRQGNNEQFF; v_call: TRBV19; j_call: TRBJ2-1; clone_size: few
cdr3_aa: CSALGTVNTGELFF; v_call: TRBV29-1; j_call: TRBJ2-2; clone_size: many
cdr3_aa: CASRPLVNSPLHF; v_call: TRBV2; j_call: TRBJ1-6; clone_size: many
cdr3_aa: CASRLGTGSGWTGELFF; v_call: TRBV19; j_call: TRBJ2-2; clone_size: few
cdr3_aa: CASRLVAGRTDTQYF; v_call: TRBV19; j_call: TRBJ2-3; clone_size: many
cdr3_aa: CASSLAGDVDTQYF; v_call: TRBV5-1; j_call: TRBJ2-3; clone_size: .
cdr3_aa: CASRPLDEMYGYTF; v_call: TRBV19; j_call: TRBJ1-2; clone_size: .
cdr3_aa: CASSQDSFSNIQYF; v_call: TRBV3-1; j_call: TRBJ2-4; clone_size: many
cdr3_aa: CSVTPDRGPEAFF; v_call: TRBV29-1; j_call: TRBJ1-1; clone_size: .
cdr3_aa: CAAGQLNSPLHF; v_call: TRBV30; j_call: TRBJ1-6; clone_size: many
cdr3_aa: CASSFRTADNEQFF; v_call: TRBV7-9; j_call: TRBJ2-1; clone_size: many
cdr3_aa: CASSQAGQGPYGYTF; v_call: TRBV3-1; j_call: TRBJ1-2; clone_size: many
cdr3_aa: CSVKGGGAYEQYF; v_call: TRBV20-1; j_call: TRBJ2-7; clone_size: many
cdr3_aa: CASSLSLDTILYGYTF; v_call: TRBV27; j_call: TRBJ1-2; clone_size: many
cdr3_aa: CASSYASMNEKLFF; v_call: TRBV6-5; j_call: TRBJ1-4; clone_size: many
cdr3_aa: CASSLRLRTSGGYYNEQFF; v_call: TRBV12-3/TRBV12-4; j_call: TRBJ2-1; clone_size: many
cdr3_aa: CSVEDPADRGSQETQYF; v_call: TRBV29-1; j_call: TRBJ2-5; clone_size: many
cdr3_aa: CASSLSIQGDYTGELFF; v_call: TRBV27; j_call: TRBJ2-2; clone_size: few
cdr3_aa: CASSQDTWRGARNEQFF; v_call: TRBV3-1; j_call: TRBJ2-1; clone_size: many
cdr3_aa: CASSQGPTGELFF; v_call: TRBV5-1; j_call: TRBJ2-2; clone_size: few
cdr3_aa: CASSTGTSQQFF; v_call: TRBV28; j_call: TRBJ2-1; clone_size: many
cdr3_aa: CASSPVARTRAQYF; v_call: TRBV27; j_call: TRBJ2-5; clone_size: .
cdr3_aa: CASSRTGVASDTQYF; v_call: TRBV5-5; j_call: TRBJ2-3; clone_size: .
cdr3_aa: CASSPRREGITDTQYF; v_call: TRBV5-5; j_call: TRBJ2-3; clone_size: .
cdr3_aa: CASRLAGGTDRQYF; v_call: TRBV6-1; j_call: TRBJ2-3; clone_size: .
cdr3_aa: CASSQGTVSRYTF; v_call: TRBV3-1; j_call: TRBJ1-2; clone_size: many
cdr3_aa: CASRGRDAHRNEQFF; v_call: TRBV6-1; j_call: TRBJ2-1; clone_size: .
cdr3_aa: CASSSGGVNEQFF; v_call: TRBV5-1; j_call: TRBJ2-1; clone_size: many
cdr3_aa: CSARALTSGRGETQYF; v_call: TRBV20-1; j_call: TRBJ2-5; clone_size: .
cdr3_aa: CASSESGTSTDTQYF; v_call: TRBV19; j_call: TRBJ2-3; clone_size: few
cdr3_aa: CSARPRRGELFF; v_call: TRBV20-1; j_call: TRBJ2-2; clone_size: many
cdr3_aa: CASSPRQGSSYNEQFF; v_call: TRBV7-9; j_call: TRBJ2-1; clone_size: many
cdr3_aa: CASSPGTGGTYEQYF; v_call: TRBV18; j_call: TRBJ2-7; clone_size: many
cdr3_aa: CASSLSPRVGYEQYF; v_call: TRBV27; j_call: TRBJ2-7; clone_size: .
cdr3_aa: CATSRRGNRRFLVTEAFF; v_call: TRBV15; j_call: TRBJ1-1; clone_size: .
cdr3_aa: CSARDPQGEKLFF; v_call: TRBV20-1; j_call: TRBJ1-4; clone_size: many
cdr3_aa: CASSLVRGSGTGELFF; v_call: TRBV13; j_call: TRBJ2-2; clone_size: few
cdr3_aa: CATTGTLNYGYTF; v_call: TRBV10-3; j_call: TRBJ1-2; clone_size: .
cdr3_aa: CASSFGGAADEQFF; v_call: TRBV7-2; j_call: TRBJ2-1; clone_size: many
cdr3_aa: CASSLDGVNNEQFF; v_call: TRBV7-9; j_call: TRBJ2-1; clone_size: .
cdr3_aa: CASRPSGGTDTQYF; v_call: TRBV19; j_call: TRBJ2-3; clone_size: .
cdr3_aa: CASSRKDTLTYEQYF; v_call: TRBV3-1; j_call: TRBJ2-7; clone_size: many